This T cell receptor beta chain derives from a study of vaccination effects on CD4 cells after COVID-19 (dated by TCRdb to between 2021 and 2022). About the investigation overall: Across the study, the median time from the second dose to post-vaccine sampling was 72 days (range 14 to 241). In both COVID-19 convalescent patients and infection-naive vaccine recipients, the study compared SARS-CoV-2 spike-specific CD4+ TCR repertoires from before mRNA vaccination with those from after it. The full study included some 10 COVID-19 convalescent patients and a few SARS-CoV-2-naive healthy vaccine recipients. In the study, cultures from other donors were sequenced using the Oncomine TCR Beta short-read assay on an Illumina iSeq 100.

V is reduced by 3 bases and J by 0 bases, leaving a spacing of 9 bases between them. Its CDR3 holds 15 amino acids, cysteine through phenylalanine. This entry keeps only the CDR3 DNA: 45 bases, framed from base 1. As encoded in the germline V gene (reference sequence), CDR1 is LNHDA while CDR2 is SQIVND. In the case of this clone: Its cognate antigen has yet to be identified. The input lacks base qualities; no much larger clone sits a single base away.

Overall results and qualifications from the work: In healthy vaccine recipients, vaccine-induced clones were almost all SARS-CoV-2 mono-reactive, with only 1 of 255 being cross-reactive with common cold coronaviruses. The study was limited by a small number of convalescent patients, and early post-infection timepoints were lacking. Clones induced by infection and clones induced by vaccination both contracted markedly at late timepoints after vaccination, which fits with T cell responses waning over time.

The ViraFEST assay stimulated PBMC with viral peptide pools and then used TCR sequencing to identify antigen-specific CD4+ T cell clonotypes by expansion. After roughly 11 days of culture, CD4+ T cells were isolated with the EasySep CD4+ T cell isolation kit. Each participant got two doses of an mRNA SARS-CoV-2 vaccine, either BNT162b2 or mRNA-1273. Healthy vaccine recipients had no prior SARS-CoV-2 infection, confirmed by negative nucleocapsid antibodies before and after vaccination. Roughly 2 million PBMC per well were cultured in IMDM with roughly 5% human AB serum, 8.5 to 10 IU/ml IL-2 and gentamicin, plus 10 ug/ml peptides. Half of the culture medium was replaced with fresh IL-2-containing medium on days 3 and 7. Unless noted otherwise, every peptide stimulation condition was grown in triplicate wells. Using Ficoll-Paque Plus gradient centrifugation, PBMC were separated from whole blood and then either used fresh or cryopreserved at -140C. The spike proteins of SARS-CoV-2 and of the common cold coronaviruses HCoV-NL63, HCoV-OC43 and HCoV-229E were spanned by overlapping peptide pools. Genomic DNA was extracted from cultured CD4+ T cells with the QIAamp micro DNA kit.

Libraries were made using the immunoSEQ multiplex PCR assay. DNA from the cultured and isolated CD4+ T cells underwent TCR beta CDR3 sequencing. In the paper's pipeline: The analysis removed non-productive TCR sequences, trimmed reads to the CDR3 region, and retained only CDR3s that were 7 or more amino acids long. Antigen-specific clonotypes were identified using the MANAFEST web app by comparison of expansion in peptide wells against reference cultures. For clones to be considered positive, expansion at FDR<0.05 versus reference and all other wells, an odds ratio above 5, and a frequency above 0.1% in two replicate wells were required. Cross-reactive clonotypes were defined as significantly expanded in SARS-CoV-2 spike wells and in at least one common cold coronavirus spike condition. Levenshtein distance calculated with the stringdist R package was used to assess CDR3 similarity, and unrooted trees were constructed with ape in R 3.6.1. Not all clones reach the TCRdb copy of this immuneACCESS table, which keeps in-frame sequences only. Checked studies attribute under half of the gap to unresolved V genes and leave the rest unexplained. That table supplies the V and J calls and clone size; D and trimming were determined from the DNA. In this sample the table shows about 59,000 clones, roughly 78% of which occur a single time. Clones ranked in the top ten supply 2% of the sample.

The rearrangement joined TRBV19 to TRBJ1-5, with the D gene call left open. This specimen was CD4+ T cells from PBMCs cultured with HCoV-OC43 spike peptides, taken after COVID-19 vaccination. The cell subset or site label here, explained by the study, means: HCoV-OC43 spike overlapping peptide pool stimulation. The clonotype originates from a human donor who received a COVID-19 vaccine. The DNA sequence reads TGTGCCAGTAGTATTAAGGGCTATAGCAATCAGCCCCAGCATTTT. Its coded protein is CASSIKGYSNQPQHF.